One sample yielded the 27 T cell receptor beta chains listed below, sequenced in a study of shared clonotypes between healthy human individuals (dated by TCRdb to between 2020 and 2021). Libraries were built with the immunoSEQ multiplex PCR assay. As stored in TCRdb, this immuneACCESS dataset retains in-frame rearrangements with V and J assigned. A fraction of the clones does not appear; measured against another copy, unresolved V genes explain less than half of the discrepancy, and the remainder lacks a known reason. For this sample there are 850,000 to 1,200,000 clones; more than 60% appear just once. The top ten clonotypes cover roughly 1.5% of the sample. Sequencing input: memory CD4+ T cells sorted from blood. This specimen's cell subset or site label, per the study, means: CD45RA-negative fraction. Receptors were obtained from a young man in good health.

This clone has only one observation. The chain uses TRBV18 and TRBJ2-3, with 7 bases matching TRBD1. The CDR3 loop spans 16 amino acids. The junction had 11 bases not matched to a gene; V was cut back by 4 bases and J by 4 bases. CDR1 and CDR2 (germline): KGHSH, LQKENI. The CDR3 region has the DNA TGTGCCAGCTCACAAGGACAGGTGGAATTATCAGATACGCAGTATTTT. Translating it yields CASSQGQVELSDTQYF.

In this sample, this clone turned up a few times. The rearrangement joins TRBV15 to TRBJ1-6; TRBD1 matches 9 bases. The CDR3 contains 14 residues. V trimming: 5 bases; J trimming: 11 bases; junction bases outside the gene matches: 7. Germline values: CDR1 LNHNV, CDR2 YYDKDF (reference sequence). As DNA, the CDR3 is TGTGCCACCAGCGGCACAGGGGGCAGGGCACCCCTCCACTTT. Translated: CATSGTGGRAPLHF.

The chain carries TRBV19 and TRBJ2-7; the D gene is possibly TRBD1 (6 bases). Germline CDR1 reads LNHDA; CDR2 reads SQIVND (reference sequence). The CDR3 extends over 13 amino acids. The V gene lost 4 bases and the J gene lost 0 bases, with 7 bases spanning the gap. CDR3 sequence: CASSRDNSYEQYF. CDR3 bases: TGTGCCAGTAGTAGGGACAACTCCTACGAGCAGTACTTC.

This clone has only a few counts. The gene calls are TRBV11-2 and TRBJ2-6; no definite D call. V gave up 3 bases and J gave up 0 bases, with 6 bases separating them. Germline-derived CDR1 and CDR2 are SGHAT and FQNNGV. CDR3 length: 15 amino acids. The CDR3, as DNA: TGTGCCAGCAGCTTGCTAGGCTCTGGGGCCAACGTCCTGACTTTC. It translates to CASSLLGSGANVLTF. The full variable domain, its missing parts supplied by reference TRBV11-2 and TRBJ2-6, is EAGVAQSPRYKIIEKRQSVAFWCNPISGHATLYWYQQILGQGPKLLIQFQNNGVVDDSQLPKDRFSAERLKGVDSTLKIQPAKLEDSAVYLCASSLLGSGANVLTFGAGSRLTVL.

The chain links TRBV30 to TRBJ2-5; no clear D. TRBJ2-7 explains the end of the DNA better; the J call may be wrong. Looked up from germline, CDR1 is GTSNPN and CDR2 is SVGIG (reference sequence). The CDR3 has 13 amino acids. CDR3 nucleotides: TGTGCCTGGAGTGTAAGACTTACCTACGAGCAGTACTTC. Its protein product is CAWSVRLTYEQYF.

This chain uses TRBV6-6 with TRBJ1-4; 8 bases agree with TRBD1. CDR3 length: 15 residues. Trimming took 2 bases from V and 7 from J; bases not matched to a gene: 6. CDR1 MNHNY and CDR2 SVGAGI come from the germline V gene (reference sequence). CDR3 sequence: CASSYGTGGIEKLFF. CDR3 DNA sequence: TGTGCCAGCAGTTACGGTACAGGGGGAATTGAAAAACTGTTTTTT.

The chain combines TRBV5-1 with TRBJ2-3, with a possible D match to TRBD2 (5 bases). V lost 4 bases to trimming and J lost 3 bases, with 12 bases between them. The CDR3 runs 14 residues. Per the germline V gene, CDR1 is SGHRS and CDR2 is YFSETQ. CDR3 nucleotide sequence: TGCGCCAGCAGCGGAGGCAGACAAACAGATACGCAGTATTTT. Translation: CASSGGRQTDTQYF.

J is TRBJ1-1 and V is TRBV7-3, with a weak D call TRBD1 (5 bases). This CDR3 is 15 amino acids long. The V end lost 6 bases, the J end lost 4 bases, and 18 bases lay between the germline ends. CDR1 and CDR2 from the germline V gene are SGHTA and FQGTGA. The CDR3 coding sequence is TGTGCCAGCAGACCAAGCAGGGACGGTGGCACTGAAGCTTTCTTT. Its translation is CASRPSRDGGTEAFF.

The chain combines TRBV6-1 with TRBJ2-7; D unresolved. The CDR3 runs 13 residues. Germline V gives CDR1 MNHNS, CDR2 SASEGT. V was clipped by 1 base and J by 3 bases, with 7 bases between them. In DNA form, the CDR3 reads TGTGCCAGCAGTGAAGGCCTCATCTACGAGCAGTACTTC. It translates to CASSEGLIYEQYF.

With respect to this clone: Distinct nucleotide sequences in the sample also encode this CDR3. V gene TRBV30 combines with J gene TRBJ1-4; a weak D match, TRBD1 (6 bases). Germline V gives CDR1 GTSNPN, CDR2 SVGIG (reference sequence). V dropped 0 bases and J dropped 7 bases, with 12 bases sitting between them. The CDR3 runs 14 residues. The DNA of the CDR3 is TGTGCCTGGAGTGTCGGGGGGGGCTCTGAAAAACTGTTTTTT. Protein product: CAWSVGGGSEKLFF.

This chain joins TRBV18 and TRBJ2-3; D may be TRBD2 (5 bases). Germline V gives CDR1 KGHSH, CDR2 LQKENI. This CDR3 is 13 amino acids long. Trimming shortened V by 4 bases and J by 2 bases, and 7 bases separated the two germline ends. The CDR3 DNA reads as TGTGCCAGCTCACTCGGACTCACAGATACGCAGTATTTT. Its translation is CASSLGLTDTQYF.

This clone was counted a single time. J is TRBJ2-3 and V is TRBV5-6; no reliable D call. Trimming removed 2 bases from V and 1 base from J, with 11 bases in between. CDR1 is SGHDT and CDR2 is YYEEEE in the germline V gene. This CDR3 is 15 amino acids long. The CDR3 DNA reads as TGTGCCAGCAGCTTACGCGCCGGGCGCACAGATACGCAGTATTTT. Amino acid sequence: CASSLRAGRTDTQYF.

The rearrangement links TRBV2 to TRBJ1-6; D may be TRBD1 (6 bases). The V gene's germline CDR1 is SNHLY and CDR2 FYNNEI. Trimming cost V 10 bases and J 7 bases, with 26 bases left between them. The CDR3 runs 17 residues. The CDR3 region has the DNA TGTGCCACCGTCGGGACAAGTGCCCTCCCCGGGAATTCACCCCTCCACTTT. Its protein is CATVGTSALPGNSPLHF.

The genes are TRBV30 and TRBJ2-1, with TRBD2 matching 14 bases. CDR3 length: 17 amino acids. CDR1 is GTSNPN, CDR2 SVGIG, per germline (reference sequence). V gave up 2 bases and J gave up 5 bases; unmatched junction bases: 8. The CDR3 is CAWSRPRTSGRNNEQFF. In nucleotides, the CDR3 is TGTGCCTGGAGTCGACCGAGGACTAGCGGGAGGAACAATGAGCAGTTCTTC.

The chain recombines TRBV19 with TRBJ1-1; 8 nucleotides align to TRBD1. The CDR3 loop spans 17 amino acids. Unmatched junction bases numbered 20, after V lost 10 bases and J lost 4 bases. Germline CDR1 and CDR2: LNHDA and SQIVND (reference sequence). This CDR3 reads CANPRARQGNTRTEAFF. The CDR3 DNA follows: TGTGCCAACCCGCGAGCCCGACAGGGGAATACGCGCACTGAAGCTTTCTTT.

V and J are TRBV2 and TRBJ2-4, with D uncertain. Deletions cut 3 bases from V and 0 bases from J, with 12 bases between. The V gene's germline CDR1 is SNHLY and CDR2 FYNNEI. This CDR3 comprises 16 residues. The CDR3 loop is CASSDLRAPAKNIQYF. The CDR3 DNA reads as TGTGCCAGCAGTGACCTCCGGGCCCCAGCCAAAAACATTCAGTACTTC.

The table lists this clone with many counts. This rearrangement joins TRBV6-1 to TRBJ2-3, with D maybe TRBD2 (6 bases). Germline-derived CDR1 and CDR2 are MNHNS and SASEGT. This CDR3 comprises 12 residues. This CDR3 is CAAGQRVDTQYF. For the CDR3, the DNA is TGTGCAGCGGGCCAGAGAGTCGATACGCAGTATTTT.

This chain connects TRBV27 to TRBJ2-1; 12 nucleotides align to TRBD2. The germline gives CDR1 MNHEY, CDR2 SMNVEV (reference sequence). V was clipped by 4 bases and J by 6 bases; unmatched bases: 7. The CDR3 length is 16 residues. CDR3 nucleotides: TGTGCCAGCAGTTCGCTAGCGGGGGGGCTGGTCAATGAGCAGTTCTTC. Protein: CASSSLAGGLVNEQFF.

The chain uses TRBV19 and TRBJ1-1; 7 nucleotides line up with TRBD1. The J segment lost 7 bases and the V segment lost 6 bases, leaving 14 bases of the junction unmatched. CDR3 length: 15 amino acids. The germline CDR1 and CDR2 sequences are LNHDA and SQIVND (reference sequence). DNA for the CDR3: TGTGCCAGTAGGGAGGGGGCGTGGGGTGAGATTGAAGCTTTCTTT. Translated: CASREGAWGEIEAFF.

The V call is TRBV5-6, the J call TRBJ2-7; D might be TRBD2 (6 bases). V lost 0 bases to trimming and J lost 4 bases, with 17 bases between them. This CDR3 region has 16 residues. Germline values: CDR1 SGHDT, CDR2 YYEEEE. The CDR3 here is CASSLVEAGPRYEQYF. The DNA of the CDR3 is TGTGCCAGCAGCTTGGTAGAGGCGGGACCTAGGTACGAGCAGTACTTC.

This clone was counted between two and nine times. In the same sample, other DNA sequences code for this CDR3. V gene TRBV30 combines with J gene TRBJ1-5; 7 bases match TRBD1. CDR1 is GTSNPN, CDR2 SVGIG, per germline (reference sequence). This CDR3 has 13 residues. The V segment lost 0 bases and the J segment 6 bases; nucleotides outside the gene matches: 2. CDR3 region: CAWSVQGGQPQHF. The CDR3, as DNA: TGTGCCTGGAGTGTCCAGGGGGGTCAGCCCCAGCATTTT.

The chain's CDR3 is CASKQGRAPQHF. CDR3 sequence (DNA): TGTGCCAGCAAGCAGGGCAGGGCGCCCCAGCATTTT. The chain is built from TRBV28 and TRBJ1-5, with D tentatively TRBD1 (5 bases). The CDR3 contains 12 residues. The ends were cut back, 7 bases at V and 9 bases at J, with 13 bases in the middle. The germline V gene encodes CDR1 MDHEN and CDR2 SYDVKM.

This rearrangement joins TRBV7-2 to TRBJ2-3; 9 positions match TRBD2. The germline V gene has CDR1 SGHTA and CDR2 FQGNSA. The V segment lost 1 base and the J segment 5 bases; nucleotides outside the gene matches: 4. CDR3 length: 15 amino acids. The CDR3: CASSLVAGVKDTQYF. Written as DNA, the CDR3 is TGTGCCAGCAGCTTAGTAGCGGGAGTGAAAGATACGCAGTATTTT.

The rearrangement links TRBV20-1 to TRBJ2-7; 9 bases agree with TRBD1. CDR1 and CDR2 (germline): DFQATT, SNEGSKA (reference sequence). V dropped 4 bases and J dropped 6; count of bases not matched to a gene: 1. The CDR3 is 11 residues long. This chain's CDR3 is CSAKDRGEQYF. The CDR3 nucleotides are TGCAGTGCTAAGGACAGGGGCGAGCAGTACTTC.

V usage is TRBV6-5 and J usage is TRBJ2-1; D possibly corresponds to TRBD2 (6 bases). V was clipped by 2 bases and J by 9 bases, with 8 bases between them. The length of the CDR3 is 12 residues. CDR1 MNHEY and CDR2 SVGAGI come from the germline V gene. CDR3 region: CASSYDGGEQFF. CDR3 DNA: TGTGCCAGCAGTTACGACGGGGGTGAGCAGTTCTTC.

The rearrangement links TRBV5-1 to TRBJ2-1; 11 nucleotides agree with TRBD1. The J segment lost 6 bases and the V segment lost 2 bases, leaving 7 bases of the junction unmatched. This CDR3 is 16 amino acids long. From germline, CDR1 is SGHRS and CDR2 YFSETQ. CDR3 sequence: CASSLGWGQGGNEQFF. The DNA of the CDR3 is TGCGCCAGCAGCTTAGGTTGGGGACAGGGGGGCAATGAGCAGTTCTTC.

This clone is a singleton in its sample. The chain recombines TRBV28 with TRBJ1-2; 7 positions match TRBD1. CDR3 length: 15 amino acids. The V segment lost 1 base and the J segment 6 bases; nucleotides outside the gene matches: 8. Germline V gene sequence: CDR1 MDHEN, CDR2 SYDVKM. CDR3: CASSLFVAGGNGYTF. The CDR3 DNA reads as TGTGCCAGCAGTTTATTCGTGGCAGGGGGAAATGGCTACACCTTC.